This T cell receptor (beta chain) was found in a study of T-cell memory formation after mild COVID-19. Study conclusions and caveats: Detection of some responders pre-infection suggested pre-existing cross-reactive memory T cells participated.

Turning to this clonotype: Its specificity is not known.

This CDR3 comprises 17 residues. Germline trimming cut 6 bases from V and 0 bases from J; bases unmatched to any gene: 8. From 5'RACE with constant-segment primers came TCR alpha and TCR beta cDNA libraries that carried sample barcodes and UMIs. TCRdb used MiXCR to reprocess the 5' RACE reads, holding one entry per CDR3 protein. In the table there are 250,000 or so distinct CDR3 sequences, more than 15% of which are singletons. The chain is built from TRBV23-1 and TRBJ1-4; 9 bases are shared with TRBD1. TRBV23-1 is an ORF, with its function uncertain. The sample was PBMCs or a T cell subset sorted from them (not recorded which). This receptor was identified in a man aged 18 to 29 who had mild COVID-19 (a few samples of this study predate the infection). Cell type and time point are not known. The CDR3 DNA is TGCGCCAGCAGCTATTGGGACAGGGAGGCAACTAATGAAAAACTGTTTTTT. It specifies CASSYWDREATNEKLFF.